What follows are 21 T cell receptor beta chains derived from one specimen sequenced in a study of human T cells and chemical hapten exposure. The time point was: patch test 1, 2 weeks after DPC sensitization. Treatment specified: therapeutic diphenylcyclopropenone sensitization with weekly scalp DPC. Each CDR3 protein gets one entry after TCRdb re-called the RACE reads with MiXCR. Of approximately 90,000 distinct CDR3 sequences detected, around an eighth appear once; the ten largest clones hold roughly 2%. Sequencing used whole blood, obtained in connection with sensitization to the hapten diphenylcyclopropenone (DPC). These receptors were taken from a woman aged 40 to 50 with alopecia areata. Some clones in this sample may be carry-over from other donors' samples.

The chain carries TRBV21-1 and TRBJ2-7; the tabulated D call, TRBD1, remains unverified against the DNA. TRBV21-1 is a known pseudogene. The CDR3 has 16 amino acids. CDR3 region: CASSKSRTGYSYEQYF. The DNA of the CDR3 is TGTGCCAGCAGCAAATCCCGGACAGGGTATTCCTACGAGCAGTACTTC.

This clonotype was counted at least ten times. The chain recombines TRBV18 with TRBJ2-5; tentatively, D is TRBD1 or TRBD2 (5 bases each). V was pared by 3 bases and J by 2 bases, with 7 bases between. The CDR3 length is 13 residues. Germline CDR1 and CDR2: KGHSH and LQKENI. CDR3 in amino acids: CASSPGVQETQYF. CDR3 coding DNA: TGTGCCAGCTCACCGGGGGTTCAAGAGACCCAGTACTTC.

This clonotype occurred many times. V gene TRBV29-1 combines with J gene TRBJ2-3; a possible D gene is TRBD2 (5 bases). Germline CDR1 is SQVTM and CDR2 is ANQGSEA. Deletions cut 6 bases from V and 6 bases from J, with 16 bases between. CDR3 length: 13 amino acids. CDR3 sequence: CSVGGLFRDTQYF. The CDR3 DNA reads TGCAGCGTCGGCGGGTTGTTTCGTGATACGCAGTATTTT.

This clonotype occurred many times. The chain links TRBV5-4 to TRBJ2-3, with 11 nucleotides matching TRBD1. CDR1 is SGHNT, CDR2 YYREEE, per germline (reference sequence). Losses at the gene ends were 3 bases for V and 4 bases for J; bases not matched to a gene: 7. The CDR3 spans 16 residues. The CDR3 DNA sequence: TGTGCCAGCAGCTCGCCCCCGGGACAGGGGGCAGATACGCAGTATTTT. The encoded protein is CASSSPPGQGADTQYF.

The sample holds a few counts of this clonotype. The rearrangement uses TRBV27 and TRBJ1-6, with 10 bases identical to TRBD1. CDR1 is MNHEY, CDR2 SMNVEV, per germline (reference sequence). V lost 0 bases, J lost 9 bases, and 5 bases stayed unmatched. The CDR3 length is 16 residues. CDR3 sequence reads: CASSLSGDRGSSPLHF. The CDR3 bases are TGTGCCAGCAGTTTATCGGGGGACAGGGGTAGTTCACCCCTCCACTTT.

The chain links TRBV29-1 to TRBJ1-6; 7 positions match TRBD1. The CDR3 covers 12 residues. V shed 7 bases and J 6 bases; nucleotides not matched to a gene: 3. Per the germline V gene, CDR1 is SQVTM and CDR2 is ANQGSEA. Here the CDR3 DNA reads TGCAGCGCCGGGACAGCTAATTCACCCCTCCACTTT. This encodes CSAGTANSPLHF.

This clonotype occurred a few times. This chain uses TRBV5-1 with TRBJ2-3; D is unresolved. Germline V gene sequence: CDR1 SGHRS, CDR2 YFSETQ. V was pared by 3 bases and J by 1 base, with 6 bases between. The CDR3 loop spans 13 amino acids. The CDR3 sequence is CASSSRGTDTQYF. CDR3 bases: TGCGCCAGCAGCTCGCGTGGCACAGATACGCAGTATTTT.

The V and J genes are TRBV2 and TRBJ2-1, with TRBD2 matching over 13 bases. With V trimmed by 9 bases and J by 6 bases, 8 bases remained unmatched. This CDR3 has 15 residues. Germline CDR1 SNHLY, CDR2 FYNNEI. The CDR3: CARTHTSGRANEQFF. The CDR3 DNA reads TGTGCCAGGACGCACACTAGCGGGAGGGCCAATGAGCAGTTCTTC.

CDR3 in DNA: TGTGCCAGCAGCTTAACGTCTCTGACAGGGGGAGTCAGTGAAGCTTTCTTT. Its translation: CASSLTSLTGGVSEAFF. This chain uses TRBV13 with TRBJ1-1, with 9 bases lining up with TRBD1. Germline V gene lookup returns CDR1 PRHDT and CDR2 FYEKMQ (reference sequence). After removal of 2 bases from V and 7 bases from J, the junction contained 14 bases not matched to a gene. The CDR3 loop spans 17 amino acids.

The V call is TRBV27, the J call TRBJ2-1, with TRBD2 matching 14 bases. The J segment lost 9 bases and the V segment lost 5 bases, leaving 3 bases of the junction unmatched. Germline CDR1 MNHEY, CDR2 SMNVEV (reference sequence). The CDR3 covers 14 residues. CDR3 protein: CASSTGLAGGEQFF. DNA of the CDR3: TGTGCCAGCAGTACTGGACTAGCGGGAGGTGAGCAGTTCTTC.

A few counts support this clonotype. CDR3 residues: CASGGRSTDTQYF. CDR3 bases: TGTGCCAGCGGCGGGCGCAGCACAGATACGCAGTATTTT. The gene calls are TRBV18 and TRBJ2-3; TRBD2 might be the D (5 bases). Germline values: CDR1 KGHSH, CDR2 LQKENI. This CDR3 comprises 13 residues. V lost 8 bases and J 0 bases, leaving 9 bases between the germline ends.

This clonotype was counted at least ten times. The chain combines TRBV28 with TRBJ2-6, with D unresolved. Germline V gives CDR1 MDHEN, CDR2 SYDVKM. Trimming cost V 6 bases and J 0 bases, with 9 bases left between them. This CDR3 region has 15 residues. CDR3 sequence: CASREPSSGANVLTF. CDR3 bases: TGTGCCAGCAGGGAACCGAGCTCTGGGGCCAACGTCCTGACTTTC.

This clonotype was detected only a few times. V is TRBV6-5 and J is TRBJ1-1; 9 nucleotides match TRBD1. The V gene's germline CDR1 is MNHEY and CDR2 SVGAGI. V dropped 6 bases and J dropped 1; count of bases not matched to a gene: 3. The CDR3 sequence is 14 residues long. The CDR3 DNA follows: TGTGCCAGCAGGAGGGACAGGGAGAACACTGAAGCTTTCTTT. It encodes CASRRDRENTEAFF.

Many counts were recorded for this clonotype. This sequence joins TRBV29-1 and TRBJ2-2; TRBD1 matches 8 bases. V lost 7 bases and J lost 1; bases outside the gene matches: 2. The CDR3 is made up of 13 amino acids. The V gene's germline CDR1 is SQVTM and CDR2 ANQGSEA. As DNA, the CDR3 is TGCAGCGGCGGGACAGGGAACACCGGGGAGCTGTTTTTT. Its protein product is CSGGTGNTGELFF.

This clonotype has a count of ten or more. The chain couples TRBV29-1 to TRBJ2-1, with 8 bases aligning to TRBD2. Unmatched junction bases numbered 5, after V lost 6 bases and J lost 10 bases. The CDR3 is 11 residues long. Per germline, CDR1 SQVTM and CDR2 ANQGSEA. The CDR3 region is CSVLAGGEQFF. In DNA form, the CDR3 reads TGCAGCGTGCTAGCGGGCGGAGAGCAGTTCTTC.

This clonotype was observed at least ten times. The V and J genes are TRBV4-1 and TRBJ2-1; 7 nucleotides line up with TRBD2. This CDR3 spans 16 amino acids. The ends lost 3 bases at V and 0 bases at J; junction bases unmatched: 5. Germline V gene sequence: CDR1 MGHRA, CDR2 YSYEKL. CDR3 DNA: TGCGCCAGCAGCCACGCTAGCGGTAGCTCCTACAATGAGCAGTTCTTC. Its protein is CASSHASGSSYNEQFF.

This clonotype was seen more than once but under ten times. CDR3 protein: CASSPPGRQNEKLFF. In DNA form, the CDR3 reads TGTGCCAGCAGCCCTCCGGGACGGCAGAATGAAAAACTGTTTTTT. V is TRBV3-1 and J is TRBJ1-4, with D possibly TRBD1 on 5 matching bases. There are 15 residues in the CDR3. Trimming took 4 bases from V and 5 from J, leaving 14 bases between them. Per germline, CDR1 LGHDT and CDR2 YNNKEL (reference sequence).

The rearrangement links TRBV5-1 to TRBJ2-7; D perhaps matches TRBD1 (6 bases). The CDR3 runs 14 residues. Between the trimmed V and J ends, which lost 0 bases and 2 bases, there was a span of 9 bases. Germline values: CDR1 SGHRS, CDR2 YFSETQ. The CDR3 sequence is CASSLGDTTYEQYF. CDR3 nucleotide sequence: TGCGCCAGCAGCTTGGGGGACACTACCTACGAGCAGTACTTC.

The chain is built from TRBV9 and TRBJ2-3; 10 bases are shared with TRBD2. Unmatched junction bases numbered 2, after V lost 0 bases and J lost 1 base. The germline V gene encodes CDR1 SGDLS and CDR2 YYNGEE. The CDR3 is made up of 16 amino acids. The CDR3 DNA is TGTGCCAGCAGCGTAGGGACTAGCGGCCGCACAGATACGCAGTATTTT. Protein: CASSVGTSGRTDTQYF.

The CDR3 is CASNPGGRAYEQYF. CDR3 nucleotide sequence: TGTGCCAGCAACCCCGGCGGGAGGGCCTACGAGCAGTACTTC. V and J are TRBV12-3 or TRBV12-4 and TRBJ2-7; 9 bases agree with TRBD2. V lost 7 bases, J lost 2 bases, and 6 bases stayed unmatched. This CDR3 spans 14 amino acids.

This clonotype was detected ten times or more. The gene calls are TRBV6-2 or TRBV6-3 and TRBJ2-7, with D perhaps matching TRBD2 (6 bases). Between the trimmed V and J ends, which lost 6 bases and 2 bases, there was a span of 14 bases. The CDR3 loop spans 14 amino acids. The V gene's germline CDR1 is MNHEY and CDR2 SVGEGT. For the CDR3, the DNA is TGTGCCAGCAGCCCGTCGGGAGTACCCTACGAGCAGTACTTC. Its translation is CASSPSGVPYEQYF.